This T cell receptor (beta chain) came from a study of blood T cell repertoires in COVID-19. The overall study: PBMCs, B-cell-depleted T cells, or T cells were the source of the cDNA or gDNA that made up the material.

CDR1 WSHSY and CDR2 SAAADI come from the germline V gene. The V end was cut by 8 bases, the J end by 2 bases, with 12 bases between. The length of the CDR3 is 14 residues. Authors' methods: The assay estimated nucleated cells by amplifying reference gene primers. Only in-frame clones appear in the TCRdb table, and some are missing; sequencing was by immunoSEQ multiplex PCR. That table furnishes V, J and clone size, whereas the DNA furnished D and trimming. The sample has approximately 90,000 clones, about nine tenths seen once; the top ten hold 3% to 3.5%. This receptor was identified in a woman in her 70s with acute or convalescent COVID-19. Sample: peripheral blood. The chain employs TRBV10-2 and TRBJ1-4, with D maybe TRBD1 (5 bases). The CDR3 here is CASAAGGTNEKLFF. CDR3 coding DNA: TGCGCCAGCGCAGCGGGGGGGACTAATGAAAAACTGTTTTTT.